This record looks at one TCR beta chain sequence and its context. V was pared by 2 bases and J by 0 bases, with 3 bases of the junction left unmatched. This CDR3 has 16 amino acids. Germline V CDR1 and CDR2: LNHNV, YYDKDF (reference sequence). The entry originates in a study of blood T cell repertoires in COVID-19. Looking at the study overall: T cells, B-cell-depleted T cells, or PBMCs supplied cDNA or gDNA.

Original processing methods: Reference gene primer amplification gave estimated nucleated cell counts. Only in-frame clones appear in the TCRdb table, and some are missing; sequencing was by immunoSEQ multiplex PCR. V and J calls and clone size come straight from that table; D and trimming were deduced from the DNA. The data show approximately 170,000 clones, more than 70% seen once. The rearrangement uses TRBV15 and TRBJ2-2, with 7 bases aligning to TRBD1. Material: peripheral blood. This TCR derives from a man aged 50 to 59 who had recovered from COVID-19. CDR3 sequence: CATSRRDRANTGELFF. The CDR3 coding sequence is TGTGCCACCAGCAGAAGAGACAGGGCGAACACCGGGGAGCTGTTTTTT. Full variable domain (outside the CDR3, taken from reference TRBV15 and TRBJ2-2): DAMVIQNPRYQVTQFGKPVTLSCSQTLNHNVMYWYQQKSSQAPKLLFHYYDKDFNNEADTPDNFQSRRPNTSFCFLDIRSPGLGDTAMYLCATSRRDRANTGELFFGEGSRLTVL.